These T cell receptor beta chains were read from a single sample in a study of beta chain features in type 1 diabetes. Profiling relied on immunoSEQ multiplex PCR, and the TCRdb table lists in-frame clones only, not all of them. The sample has 100,000 to 150,000 clones, about 18% seen once. Sequencing was carried out using central memory CD4+ T cells from blood. These receptors were taken from a man aged 18-30 years with type 1 diabetes. Both conserved end residues are part of each CDR3. The order of the fields is J gene, D gene, V gene, clone size, CDR3 DNA, CDR3 protein. A D gene is named only where the DNA matches it firmly. Expanded clones are given a class, and other clones once, few, many or no size at all.

j_call: TRBJ2-7
d_call: -
v_call: TRBV7-2
clone_size: many
cdr3_nt: TGTGCCAGCAGCTACCGCCGGGAGCAGTACTTC
cdr3_aa: CASSYRREQYF

j_call: TRBJ1-2
d_call: -
v_call: TRBV7-2
clone_size: -
cdr3_nt: TGTGCCAGCAGCTTATTAGATCCCCGAGGCTACACCTTC
cdr3_aa: CASSLLDPRGYTF

j_call: TRBJ1-2
d_call: -
v_call: TRBV23-1
clone_size: few
cdr3_nt: TGCGCCAGCAGTCGAAGTTCGAAGGGGAACTCGTATGGCTACACCTTC
cdr3_aa: CASSRSSKGNSYGYTF

j_call: TRBJ2-1
d_call: TRBD1
v_call: TRBV2
clone_size: few
cdr3_nt: TGTGCCAGCAGACTGGGACAGGGGAAGGGCAATGAGCAGTTCTTC
cdr3_aa: CASRLGQGKGNEQFF

j_call: TRBJ2-3
d_call: -
v_call: TRBV7-2
clone_size: few
cdr3_nt: TGTGCCAGCAGCTTACAAGCTGTTGGTAGCACAGATACGCAGTATTTT
cdr3_aa: CASSLQAVGSTDTQYF

j_call: TRBJ1-1
d_call: -
v_call: TRBV28
clone_size: -
cdr3_nt: TGTGCCAGCAGCTCAGGGGTAGAAGCTTTCTTT
cdr3_aa: CASSSGVEAFF

j_call: TRBJ2-7
d_call: -
v_call: TRBV9
clone_size: -
cdr3_nt: TGTGCCAGCAGCGTAGATGTCGGTACCTACGAGCAGTACTTC
cdr3_aa: CASSVDVGTYEQYF

j_call: TRBJ2-7
d_call: -
v_call: TRBV5-1
clone_size: -
cdr3_nt: TGCGCCAGCAACACACATGCCTGGGACCTCTACGAGCAGTACTTC
cdr3_aa: CASNTHAWDLYEQYF

j_call: TRBJ1-2
d_call: -
v_call: TRBV29-1
clone_size: few
cdr3_nt: TGCAGCGTCCAGATAGGTCGGGGTACGGGTGGCTACACCTTC
cdr3_aa: CSVQIGRGTGGYTF

j_call: TRBJ2-1
d_call: -
v_call: TRBV25-1
clone_size: -
cdr3_nt: TGTGCCAGCAGTGTCCTTCGTTCTAGCTCCTACAATGAGCAGTTCTTC
cdr3_aa: CASSVLRSSSYNEQFF

j_call: TRBJ1-1
d_call: -
v_call: TRBV29-1
clone_size: -
cdr3_nt: TGCAGCGTTTTGAACACTGAAGCTTTCTTT
cdr3_aa: CSVLNTEAFF

j_call: TRBJ2-5
d_call: -
v_call: TRBV6-5
clone_size: few
cdr3_nt: TGTGCCAGCAGTTCTAGGGGCCCGGGAGAGACCCAGTACTTC
cdr3_aa: CASSSRGPGETQYF

j_call: TRBJ1-5
d_call: TRBD1
v_call: TRBV30
clone_size: -
cdr3_nt: TGTGCCTGGAGTTTATCGACAGGGAGGCAGCCCCAGCATTTT
cdr3_aa: CAWSLSTGRQPQHF